This TCR beta chain comes out of a study of blood T cell repertoires in COVID-19. Study overall: Researchers got acute and convalescent COVID-19 samples from the United States, Italy and Spain. PBMCs, B-cell-depleted T cells, or T cells were the source of the cDNA or gDNA that made up the material.

The V end was cut by 5 bases, the J end by 7 bases, with 20 bases between. This CDR3 is 16 amino acids long. The germline CDR1 and CDR2 sequences are LNHDA and SQIVND (reference sequence). Original analysis: Nucleated cell counts were estimated from reference gene primer amplification. The repertoire was sequenced with immunoSEQ multiplex PCR; TCRdb's copy has only in-frame clones and lacks some. The DNA was the basis for D and trimming; V, J and clone size are from that table. The sample contains fewer than 35,000 clones, approximately 80% of which appear only once. Sequencing used peripheral blood. This sequence originates from a man older than 75 with active or convalescent COVID-19. V usage is TRBV19 and J usage is TRBJ2-2; possible D gene TRBD2, 5 bases. The CDR3 nucleotides are TGTGCCAGTAGTGCCTCCCGCGGACTCTGGGGCGGGGAGCTGTTTTTT. Residues: CASSASRGLWGGELFF.